This TCR beta chain was captured by sequencing in a study of blood T cell repertoires in COVID-19. As for the study in general: Samples came from the United States, Italy and Spain, spanning acute and convalescent COVID-19. Nucleic acid was either cDNA or gDNA, and it came from T cells, B-cell-depleted T cells, or PBMCs.

CDR3 length: 14 amino acids. Per germline, CDR1 SGHTA and CDR2 FQGTGA. Trimming removed 0 bases from V and 5 bases from J, with 8 bases in between. How the authors handled the data: Scientists estimated how many nucleated cells there were by amplifying reference gene primers. Profiled with immunoSEQ multiplex PCR; TCRdb holds only in-frame clones, not every one. V and J calls and clone size are as listed in that table; D and trimming were resolved from the DNA. The data hold 140,000 to 150,000 clones, with around 87% observed a single time. This clone was counted between two and nine times. The sample was peripheral blood. The chain recombines TRBV7-3 with TRBJ2-1; D call uncertain. The sequence was collected from a man in his fifties who had recovered from COVID-19. In DNA form, the CDR3 reads TGTGCCAGCAGCTTAACGGGCCCGAACAATGAGCAGTTCTTC. The encoded protein is CASSLTGPNNEQFF.